This T cell receptor (beta chain) was sequenced for a study of blood T cell repertoires in COVID-19. Overall study: The United States, Italy and Spain provided the acute and convalescent COVID-19 samples. The cDNA or gDNA used as material had been derived from T cells, B-cell-depleted T cells, or PBMCs.

Authors' data handling: Amplifying reference gene primers gave estimates of nucleated cell counts. Using immunoSEQ multiplex PCR, the repertoire was profiled, and TCRdb retains in-frame clones only, with some absent. The V and J calls and clone size are taken from that table; D and trimming were inferred from the DNA. The sample includes nearly 350,000 clones, around 88% seen only once; the top ten take around 3%. This CDR3 has 16 amino acids. Germline V gives CDR1 SGDLS, CDR2 YYNGEE. V was cut by 0 bases and J by 0 bases, with 10 bases left in between. The genes are TRBV9 and TRBJ1-3; D is possibly TRBD1 (5 bases). This TCR came from a man aged 25 to 45 with active or convalescent COVID-19. The specimen sequenced was peripheral blood. The CDR3, as DNA: TGTGCCAGCAGCGTAGGGGGCCGCGCCTCTGGAAACACCATATATTTT. This sequence encodes CASSVGGRASGNTIYF.